This T cell receptor (beta chain) derives from a study of CD8+ T cells in alopecia areata (dated by TCRdb to the late 2010s). Broadly, across the study: Treated patients were enrolled in an open-label pilot trial of oral tofacitinib at 5 to 10 mg twice daily for moderate-to-severe alopecia areata. In humans, TCRbeta sequencing was performed on scalp tissue and on sorted CD4+ and CD8+ peripheral blood T cells from healthy controls and from patients with patchy or totalis/universalis alopecia areata. TCRbeta CDR3 regions were amplified by immunoSEQ multiplex PCR with 35 Vbeta forward and 13 Jbeta reverse primers. Tofacitinib-treated patients had biopsies at baseline and at 4 and 24 weeks of treatment, with a later scalp biopsy in several patients. Scalp clonality was compared across normal scalp (n=4), patchy alopecia areata scalp (n=8), and alopecia totalis/universalis scalp (n=8). Disease severity in treated patients was measured with the SALT score, which quantifies the percentage of affected scalp surface area. High-throughput TCRbeta sequencing was used to examine T cell clonal expansion in alopecia areata in both the C3H/HeJ mouse model and human patients. RNA came from the PAXgene miRNA kit for fixed scalp, the miRNeasy kit for PBMCs, and the RNeasy kit for mouse skin. Tofacitinib was administered for 6 to 18 months, and 6 months of follow-up off drug were then conducted to assess delayed response and recurrence.

The intended sense of this specimen's time point label: more than three weeks on oral tofacitinib. This sample's treatment or condition label indicates: oral pan-JAK inhibitor, 5-10 mg twice daily. Peripheral blood and lesional scalp punch biopsies were obtained from patients with alopecia areata. After PBMCs were isolated by density centrifugation and stained for CD3, CD4 and CD8, a FACSAria was used to sort CD4+ and CD8+ T cells. As concerns this clone: Its antigen is still unknown. Base qualities are not recorded, but no much larger clone differs from it by a single base.

V and J lose 6 bases and 1 base, and a span of 13 bases separates them. Taken from the germline V gene, the CDR1 and CDR2 loops are MNHEY and SVGAGI. From the cysteine up to the phenylalanine, the CDR3 has a length of 14 residues. Only the CDR3 DNA is retained, 42 bases long and in frame from the first base. The protocol used for the library was the immunoSEQ multiplex PCR assay. RNA was extracted from all samples and reverse transcribed into cDNA, which served as template for TCR sequencing. SuperScript III was used for first-strand cDNA synthesis, primed with a 2:1 mix of oligo-dT and random hexamers. A synthetic immune receptor repertoire was used to gauge amplification bias, and whatever bias remained was removed computationally. In the paper's pipeline: Raw reads were preprocessed to remove errors, and CDR3 was defined according to IMGT conventions as the region from the conserved cysteine to phenylalanine. Clonality was calculated as 1 minus Shannon entropy normalized by log2 of the number of productive unique TCRs. CD4 or CD8 identity of scalp clones was inferred by cross-referencing scalp TCRbeta sequences with sorted blood CD4 and CD8 repertoires. Entries here come from immuneACCESS through TCRdb and include only in-frame sequences with V and J called. Some clones fail to appear in such tables; in the studies checked, an unresolved V gene covers under half of the shortfall, and the cause of the remainder is unknown. Clonal size and the V and J genes are those of that table, whereas D and trimming came from the DNA. This sample has around 120,000 clones in its table, and around 63% of those were observed once. The ten most abundant clones make up 5.7% of the sample.

Findings and caveats that apply to the study as a whole: Unlike mouse skin, where gammadelta T cells dominate, normal human skin contains resident alphabeta T cells that get sequenced too, which complicates analysis of the scalp TCR repertoire. During tofacitinib treatment, many expanded lesional clones remained in scalp and blood, and this persistence may partly explain relapse after treatment is stopped. The treated cohort was small, with a single nonresponder, so links between baseline CD8+ expansion and response need larger studies. Shared TCR sequences between patients were less evident than in mice, which may be partly attributable to HLA diversity in the patient population. Scalp clonality and the number of expanded CD8+ clones among the top 100 scalp clones were significantly decreased by tofacitinib. Lesional scalp, especially in alopecia totalis/universalis, showed higher clonality and more expanded CD8+ clones than normal scalp, suggesting antigenic drive.

This TCR was sampled from a human donor with alopecia areata. Here the sequenced sample was CD4+ T cells sorted from blood, taken at week 4, from a patient treated with tofacitinib. This receptor chain uses TRBV6-5 and TRBJ2-7, with the D call tentatively TRBD1 or TRBD2, each fitting 5 bases. The CDR3 reads as follows: CASSKRGRSYEQYF. The sequenced DNA: TGTGCCAGCAGCAAGAGGGGCAGGTCCTACGAGCAGTACTTC.